What follows are 32 T cell receptor beta chains derived from one specimen sequenced in a study of T cells and copy number aberrations in small-cell lung cancer. Profiling relied on immunoSEQ multiplex PCR, and the TCRdb table lists in-frame clones only, not all of them. The sample yields 6,000 to 7,500 clones, approximately 80% seen once. The sequenced sample was normal tissue next to the tumor. The receptors shown here come from a woman aged 45 to 65 with small cell lung cancer.

The sample holds a few counts of this clone. This chain uses TRBV27 with TRBJ2-7, with TRBD2 matching over 11 bases. The length of the CDR3 is 19 residues. V was clipped by 5 bases and J by 0 bases; unmatched bases: 15. Germline values: CDR1 MNHEY, CDR2 SMNVEV (reference sequence). The chain's CDR3 is CASSLRGSASGGSSYEQYF. The DNA of the CDR3 is TGTGCCAGCAGTCTACGCGGGTCGGCTAGCGGGGGGAGCTCCTACGAGCAGTACTTC.

This chain joins TRBV7-9 and TRBJ2-5, with D unresolved. The CDR3 consists of 14 residues. Germline V gene sequence: CDR1 SEHNR, CDR2 FQNEAQ (reference sequence). Trimming stripped 1 base from V and 2 bases from J, with 8 bases between. The DNA of the CDR3 is TGTGCCAGCAGCTTAGGCGCCGAGCAAGAGACCCAGTACTTC. It encodes CASSLGAEQETQYF.

The gene calls are TRBV25-1 and TRBJ2-7; TRBD1 matches 7 bases. Germline assignment: CDR1 MGHDK and CDR2 SYGVNS. The V segment lost 1 base and the J segment 2 bases; nucleotides outside the gene matches: 2. The length of the CDR3 is 14 residues. CDR3 DNA: TGTGCCAGCAGTGAATTAACAGGGGCCTACGAGCAGTACTTC. Translated: CASSELTGAYEQYF.

The chain recombines TRBV19 with TRBJ2-7; weak D call: TRBD1 (5 bases). Trimming removed 5 bases at V and 5 bases at J, with 16 bases between. From germline, CDR1 is LNHDA and CDR2 SQIVND (reference sequence). This CDR3 has 14 residues. As DNA, the CDR3 is TGTGCCAGTAGTTCCCAAAGGGGTTGGGACGAGCAGTACTTC. Encoded protein: CASSSQRGWDEQYF. The full variable domain, completed using reference TRBV19 and TRBJ2-7, is DGGITQSPKYLFRKEGQNVTLSCEQNLNHDAMYWYRQDPGQGLRLIYYSQIVNDFQKGDIAEGYSVSREKKESFPLTVTSAQKNPTAFYLCASSSQRGWDEQYFGPGTRLTVT.

J is TRBJ2-7 and V is TRBV27; TRBD2 matches at 7 bases. CDR3 length: 13 residues. Germline values: CDR1 MNHEY, CDR2 SMNVEV (reference sequence). The J segment lost 2 bases and the V segment lost 6 bases, leaving 4 bases of the junction unmatched. CDR3 protein: CASSRRGAYEQYF. CDR3 bases: TGTGCCAGCAGCCGCCGGGGGGCCTACGAGCAGTACTTC.

Of note for this clone: This may be a read error, as it is one base from a much larger clone. J is TRBJ1-3 and V is TRBV10-3; no definite D call. The CDR3 has 13 amino acids. CDR1 and CDR2 from the germline V gene are ENHRY and SYGVKD. The CDR3 coding sequence is TGTGCCATCAGTGAGTCTCGGGAAAACATCATATATTTT. Protein: CAISESRENIIYF.

The chain employs TRBV19 and TRBJ2-7, with D unclear. CDR1 and CDR2 from the germline V gene are LNHDA and SQIVND (reference sequence). V was cut by 3 bases and J by 5 bases, with 11 bases left in between. The CDR3 extends over 13 amino acids. The CDR3 nucleotides are TGTGCCAGTAGTATCTCCCGAGACCACGAGCAGTACTTC. Translation gives CASSISRDHEQYF. Combining the CDR3 with reference TRBV19 and TRBJ2-7 gives the whole variable domain DGGITQSPKYLFRKEGQNVTLSCEQNLNHDAMYWYRQDPGQGLRLIYYSQIVNDFQKGDIAEGYSVSREKKESFPLTVTSAQKNPTAFYLCASSISRDHEQYFGPGTRLTVT.

This clone occurred a few times. The rearrangement uses TRBV6-5 and TRBJ2-7; 8 bases fit TRBD1. The V gene end was trimmed by 8 bases and the J gene end by 2 bases; junction bases not matched to a gene: 5. CDR1 is MNHEY, CDR2 SVGAGI, per germline. The CDR3 has 13 residues. Written as DNA, the CDR3 is TGTGCCAGCTCCGGACAGGGTACCTACGAGCAGTACTTC. It yields the protein CASSGQGTYEQYF.

This clone came up once. The junction shows a germline mismatch at one end, possibly a read error. This chain connects TRBV7-7 to TRBJ2-5; D unclear. The CDR3 spans 14 residues. The V gene's germline CDR1 is SSHAT and CDR2 FNYEAQ (reference sequence). The CDR3 DNA follows: TGTGCTAGCAGCCCCCAACCCCTTGAGAAGACCCAGTACTTC. Residues: CASSPQPLEKTQYF. The full variable domain, completed using reference TRBV7-7 and TRBJ2-5, is GAGVSQSPRYKVTKRGQDVTLRCDPISSHATLYWYQQALGQGPEFLTYFNYEAQPDKSGLPSDRFSAERPEGSISTLTIQRTEQRDSAMYRCASSPQPLEKTQYFGPGTRLLVL.

This chain uses TRBV6-1 with TRBJ2-7, with 9 bases lining up with TRBD2. The CDR3 loop spans 16 amino acids. The V gene end was trimmed by 0 bases and the J gene end by 6 bases; junction bases not matched to a gene: 9. The germline CDR1 and CDR2 sequences are MNHNS and SASEGT. CDR3 bases: TGTGCCAGCAGTGAAGCGTTGGCTAGCGGGGCGAGCGAGCAGTACTTC. It encodes CASSEALASGASEQYF.

The chain is built from TRBV5-1 and TRBJ1-5; TRBD1 might be the D (5 bases). Trimming shortened V by 0 bases and J by 3 bases, and 10 bases separated the two germline ends. Germline V CDR1 and CDR2: SGHRS, YFSETQ. The length of the CDR3 is 15 residues. CDR3 sequence (DNA): TGCGCCAGCAGCTTGGCAGGGAGCAACAATCAGCCCCAGCATTTT. Its protein product is CASSLAGSNNQPQHF. The full variable domain, rest sourced from reference TRBV5-1 and TRBJ1-5, is KAGVTQTPRYLIKTRGQQVTLSCSPISGHRSVSWYQQTPGQGLQFLFEYFSETQRNKGNFPGRFSGRQFSNSRSEMNVSTLELGDSALYLCASSLAGSNNQPQHFGDGTRLSIL.

CDR3 residues: CASSYFTGGYEQFF. CDR3 bases: TGTGCCAGCAGTTATTTCACGGGAGGGTATGAGCAGTTCTTC. V gene TRBV6-5 combines with J gene TRBJ2-1; 8 nucleotides agree with TRBD2. Germline assignment: CDR1 MNHEY and CDR2 SVGAGI. There are 14 residues in the CDR3. V was clipped by 3 bases and J by 8 bases; unmatched bases: 6.

The J gene is TRBJ1-2, the V gene TRBV18; TRBD1 aligns across 9 bases. V gave up 4 bases and J gave up 8 bases; unmatched junction bases: 8. The CDR3 is made up of 14 amino acids. Germline V gives CDR1 KGHSH, CDR2 LQKENI. The CDR3 sequence: CASSQGQGYGGYTF. Here the CDR3 DNA reads TGTGCCAGCTCACAGGGACAGGGATATGGAGGCTACACCTTC.

Comment on this clone: The junction differs from germline at one of its ends, possibly a read error. The chain recombines TRBV6-1 with TRBJ2-7, with TRBD2 identical over 9 bases. This CDR3 spans 18 amino acids. Germline lookup yields CDR1 MNHNS and CDR2 SASEGT. The chain's CDR3 is CASSEVLAGSGNTYEQYF. The DNA for the CDR3 is TGTGCTAGCAGCGAAGTTCTAGCGGGAAGCGGTAATACCTACGAGCAGTACTTC.

Here the CDR3 reads CASRANEGYTF. The CDR3 DNA reads as TGTGCCAGCAGGGCGAATGAAGGCTACACCTTC. The chain has TRBV28 and TRBJ1-2; D gene unclear. With 6 bases removed from V and 8 bases from J, the gap between germline ends came to 10 bases. CDR1 is MDHEN, CDR2 SYDVKM, per germline. The CDR3 loop spans 11 amino acids.

This clone is a singleton in its sample. This sequence joins TRBV28 and TRBJ1-4, with D possibly being TRBD1 (6 bases). This CDR3 is 16 amino acids long. Germline CDR1 reads MDHEN; CDR2 reads SYDVKM. The V end lost 4 bases, the J end lost 6 bases, and 18 bases lay between the germline ends. CDR3 sequence reads: CASSSPVGQGHEKLFF. CDR3 coding DNA: TGTGCCAGCAGTTCGCCCGTAGGGCAGGGGCATGAAAAACTGTTTTTT.

CDR3 sequence: CASSLVSGDEQYF. The DNA for the CDR3 is TGTGCCAGCAGCTTGGTCTCCGGGGACGAGCAGTACTTC. The V call is TRBV5-4, the J call TRBJ2-7, with D tentatively TRBD2 (5 bases). The ends were cut back, 0 bases at V and 5 bases at J, with 9 bases in the middle. Looked up from germline, CDR1 is SGHNT and CDR2 is YYREEE (reference sequence). The CDR3 length is 13 residues.

The chain recombines TRBV5-1 with TRBJ2-3; TRBD2 aligns across 7 bases. CDR3 length: 16 amino acids. Germline V gives CDR1 SGHRS, CDR2 YFSETQ. The junction had 7 bases not matched to a gene; V was cut back by 3 bases and J by 0 bases. The CDR3 protein is CASSSRDYSSTDTQYF. DNA of the CDR3: TGCGCCAGCAGCTCTCGGGACTACTCTAGCACAGATACGCAGTATTTT. Based on the CDR3 plus reference TRBV5-1 and TRBJ2-3, the full variable domain is KAGVTQTPRYLIKTRGQQVTLSCSPISGHRSVSWYQQTPGQGLQFLFEYFSETQRNKGNFPGRFSGRQFSNSRSEMNVSTLELGDSALYLCASSSRDYSSTDTQYFGPGTRLTVL.

A single count supports this clone. The gene calls are TRBV6-5 and TRBJ2-7; 7 nucleotides align to TRBD1. In germline, CDR1 is MNHEY, CDR2 SVGAGI. The CDR3 extends over 15 amino acids. CDR3 loop: CASSNLGGQFWVVWV. The CDR3 coding sequence is TGTGCCAGCAGCAACCTTGGGGGACAGTTTTGGGTGGTGTGGGTC.

The genes are TRBV19 and TRBJ2-1; D not resolved. This CDR3 is 12 amino acids long. V shed 6 bases and J shed 4 bases, with 7 bases lying between them. Germline loops: CDR1 LNHDA, CDR2 SQIVND (reference sequence). CDR3 loop: CASSYLYNEQFF. In DNA, the CDR3 is TGTGCCAGTAGCTATCTATACAATGAGCAGTTCTTC.

The chain couples TRBV5-6 to TRBJ2-7, with 9 bases matching TRBD1. CDR3 length equals 15 residues. Germline V gene lookup returns CDR1 SGHDT and CDR2 YYEEEE. The V gene end was trimmed by 4 bases and the J gene end by 2 bases; junction bases not matched to a gene: 7. As DNA, the CDR3 is TGTGCCAGCAGCGCCGGGACAGGGCCCACCTACGAGCAGTACTTC. It translates to CASSAGTGPTYEQYF.

The chain combines TRBV5-4 with TRBJ2-3; perhaps TRBD2 as D (6 bases). V lost 0 bases to trimming and J lost 5 bases, with 16 bases between them. There are 16 residues in the CDR3. Per the germline V gene, CDR1 is SGHNT and CDR2 is YYREEE (reference sequence). The CDR3 loop is CASSLGPRPGGDTQYF. The CDR3 bases are TGTGCCAGCAGCTTGGGGCCACGGCCCGGGGGAGATACGCAGTATTTT.

The chain joins TRBV2 to TRBJ1-2; D may be TRBD1 (6 bases). Germline V gives CDR1 SNHLY, CDR2 FYNNEI. This CDR3 region has 19 residues. The V and J ends lost 6 bases and 0 bases respectively, with 26 bases between them. CDR3 coding DNA: TGTGCCAGCAGGACAGCGGTGCGGGGGCGGCAGGGAACTAACTATGGCTACACCTTC. As protein: CASRTAVRGRQGTNYGYTF.

The V gene is TRBV11-2, the J gene TRBJ2-7; D is undetermined. V lost 3 bases, J lost 3 bases, and 3 bases lay in between. Germline CDR1 and CDR2: SGHAT and FQNNGV. The CDR3 length is 11 residues. The CDR3, as DNA: TGTGCCAGCAGCTTTCTCTACGAGCAGTACTTC. Amino acid sequence: CASSFLYEQYF.

The chain recombines TRBV9 with TRBJ2-7; the D gene could be TRBD1 or TRBD2 (5 bases each). V gave up 2 bases and J gave up 2 bases, with 14 bases separating them. Germline V gene lookup returns CDR1 SGDLS and CDR2 YYNGEE. The CDR3 has 15 residues. The CDR3 DNA is TGTGCCAGCAGCGTTACCGGGACGGACGCCTACGAGCAGTACTTC. It codes for CASSVTGTDAYEQYF.

The chain couples TRBV11-2 to TRBJ2-3, with D maybe TRBD2 (6 bases). The germline V gene encodes CDR1 SGHAT and CDR2 FQNNGV. This CDR3 is built from 13 residues. Trimming left V 7 bases short and J 5 bases short, with 13 bases between. CDR3: CASTLTRRDTQYF. CDR3 bases: TGTGCCAGCACTTTGACTAGGCGAGATACGCAGTATTTT. Full variable domain (rest looked up from reference TRBV11-2 and TRBJ2-3): EAGVAQSPRYKIIEKRQSVAFWCNPISGHATLYWYQQILGQGPKLLIQFQNNGVVDDSQLPKDRFSAERLKGVDSTLKIQPAKLEDSAVYLCASTLTRRDTQYFGPGTRLTVL.

The V and J genes are TRBV2 and TRBJ2-5; D is undetermined. The ends were cut back, 5 bases at V and 5 bases at J, with 12 bases in the middle. Per the germline V gene, CDR1 is SNHLY and CDR2 is FYNNEI. There are 13 residues in the CDR3. CDR3: CASSSRAGETQYF. The CDR3 nucleotides read TGTGCCAGCAGTAGCCGGGCTGGGGAGACCCAGTACTTC.

The chain is built from TRBV19 and TRBJ1-1, with D possibly being TRBD1 (5 bases). V dropped 4 bases and J dropped 1 base, with 10 bases sitting between them. The CDR3 is 14 amino acids. The germline V gene has CDR1 LNHDA and CDR2 SQIVND (reference sequence). DNA for the CDR3: TGTGCCAGTAGTAGGAGACAGACGAACACTGAAGCTTTCTTT. Its translation is CASSRRQTNTEAFF.

The V and J genes are TRBV2 and TRBJ1-4, with D unresolved. Trimming removed 7 bases at V and 5 bases at J, with 17 bases between. The germline V gene encodes CDR1 SNHLY and CDR2 FYNNEI. CDR3 size: 15 residues. The CDR3 is CASILRRSENEKLFF. The CDR3 nucleotides are TGTGCCAGCATCCTAAGGAGGTCTGAGAATGAAAAACTGTTTTTT.

In its sample, this clone was seen a few times. This chain joins TRBV2 and TRBJ2-1, with TRBD2 identical over 8 bases. Unmatched junction bases numbered 5, after V lost 5 bases and J lost 5 bases. Per the germline V gene, CDR1 is SNHLY and CDR2 is FYNNEI. The CDR3 extends over 14 amino acids. The DNA of the CDR3 is TGTGCCAGCAGTAGTACTAGCGGTAACAATGAGCAGTTCTTC. Translating gives CASSSTSGNNEQFF.

This chain links TRBV5-4 with TRBJ2-2; the match to TRBD2 covers 9 bases. The ends lost 4 bases at V and 0 bases at J; junction bases unmatched: 7. Germline CDR1 is SGHNT and CDR2 is YYREEE (reference sequence). CDR3 size: 17 residues. The CDR3 protein is CASSGFAGGANTGELFF. For the CDR3, the DNA is TGTGCCAGCAGCGGGTTTGCGGGAGGGGCGAACACCGGGGAGCTGTTTTTT.

This clone occurred once. The V call is TRBV7-9, the J call TRBJ1-2; no clear D gene. Trimming took off 1 base at V and 2 bases at J, with 8 bases between the two ends. The germline CDR1 and CDR2 sequences are SEHNR and FQNEAQ (reference sequence). The CDR3 runs 14 residues. The CDR3 DNA is TGTGCCAGCAGCTTAGTGACCGAGAACTATGGCTACACCTTC. Protein: CASSLVTENYGYTF. Based on the CDR3 plus reference TRBV7-9 and TRBJ1-2, the full variable domain is DTGVSQNPRHKITKRGQNVTFRCDPISEHNRLYWYRQTLGQGPEFLTYFQNEAQLEKSRLLSDRFSAERPKGSFSTLEIQRTEQGDSAMYLCASSLVTENYGYTFGSGTRLTVV.